This T cell receptor beta chain was obtained from a study of HIV-infected children after antiretroviral therapy interruption (dated by TCRdb to between 2017 and 2020). Regarding the complete study: Eight children were included: four on planned treatment interruption and four on continuous treatment, all with CD4+ count above 500 and viral load below 50 copies/ml. In the continuous-treatment arm, samples from corresponding weeks 0, 48 and 150 were analyzed. The interruption group had a median age of roughly 10 years, and the continuous treatment group had a median age of around 8 years. Samples from the interruption arm were taken at week 0, at week 12, at the end of interruption (week 24 or 48), and about 3 years after the study ended. Recorded exposure to EBV and CMV was present in most of the participating children. Alongside measurements of thymic output, TCR repertoires of children on planned treatment interruption were compared with TCR repertoires of children on continuous antiretroviral treatment.

Libraries were built with 3' RACE. TCR libraries were built from RNA using a 3' RACE protocol with unique molecular identifiers to correct PCR amplification bias. Amplicon libraries were pooled in groups of up to roughly 12 and sequenced on an Illumina MiSeq using v2 2x250 paired-end chemistry. In the original analysis: Reads were processed with Decombinator for assignment of V and J genes and CDR3, and barcode-based correction of errors and PCR bias was applied. Repertoires were subsampled to equal depth before Gini coefficient calculation using the R ineq package. Three approaches were used to assess CDR3 similarity: GLIPH, Hamming distance and a shared triplet metric. In-frame beta chains were kept once TCRdb had trimmed the public reads at Q25 with fastp and called clones with MiXCR. Here each entry gathers all rows of one CDR3 protein and keeps the most common genes and DNA. The V and J calls were determined by TCRdb, not by the authors. For this sample the table gives some 51,000 distinct CDR3 sequences, of which around 4% were detected only once. In total, the top ten clones hold 0.6% to 0.85% of the sample.

What the authors observed across the whole study: Minor non-naive CD45RA+ populations, such as EMRA or stem memory cells, might be present among the sorted CD45RA+ naive cells. The small number of patients is a limitation of the study, so the data should be interpreted with caution. An increase in the naive CD4+ Gini coefficient was observed by the end of treatment interruption, suggesting clonal expansion, and a return to baseline was observed by 3 years. In the naive CD4+ repertoires of PTI patients, CDR3 sharing between time points dropped after the start of interruption, while many sequences were shared between the end of interruption and 3 years later.

Note on this clonotype: What this receptor recognizes is not known. Base qualities were left out, and no much larger clone turns up one base away.

CDR1 and CDR2 (MNHEY, SVGAGI) derive from the germline V gene. V loses 5 bases of germline sequence and J loses 0 bases, and the interval between the two ends is 7 bases. Including the terminal cysteine and phenylalanine, the CDR3 comprises 14 residues. The only DNA kept is the CDR3, 42 bases in frame from the first base. What the treatment or condition label conveys for this sample: PENTA 11 planned treatment interruption arm or continuous ART arm. The participants were children from the United Kingdom between 2 and 15 years old who had been on ART with at least three drugs for 24 weeks or longer. The study required cryopreserved PBMCs containing at least 5 million viable cells, and a handful of candidate patients were excluded because of low viable PBMC yield. Naive CD4+ CD45RA+ CD45RO- T cells were FACS-sorted from thawed PBMCs on a FACSAria III cell sorter. Sorted cells were fixed, and RNA was extracted using the RNeasy FFPE kit followed by the RNeasy Micro kit.

This chain is built from TRBV6-5 and TRBJ2-2; the D segment cannot be called with confidence. Sequencing was performed on CD45RA+ CD4+ T cells from PBMCs, pooled from several time points, taken from a donor given antiretroviral therapy, either interrupted or continuous. Explained via the paper, the cell subset or site label denotes: naive CD4+ CD45RA+ CD45RO- T cells. This receptor was taken from a pool of human donors with HIV. The nucleotides are TGTGCCAGCAGTACCGCTACGAACACCGGGGAGCTGTTTTTT. This yields the protein CASSTATNTGELFF.